A single T cell receptor (beta chain) is shown here with its context. The data derive from a study of cytomegalovirus exposure and HLA in healthy donors. The CDR3 is 14 amino acids. Germline-derived CDR1 and CDR2 are KGHSH and LQKENI. The V end was cut by 3 bases, the J end by 1 base, with 7 bases between. The PCR was carried out with 60 Vbeta primers and 13 Jbeta primers. The repertoire was sequenced with immunoSEQ multiplex PCR; TCRdb's copy has only in-frame clones and lacks some. The sample lists under 200,000 clones; around 77% were seen once. The gene calls are TRBV18 and TRBJ2-1, with a tentative D call TRBD1 (6 bases). The sample was PBMCs. The TCR sequence derives from a man aged 25-45 years in good health and CMV-seronegative. DNA of the CDR3: TGTGCCAGCTCACCCCAGGGGTCCTACAATGAGCAGTTCTTC. This encodes CASSPQGSYNEQFF. The full variable domain, completed using reference TRBV18 and TRBJ2-1, is NAGVMQNPRHLVRRRGQEARLRCSPMKGHSHVYWYRQLPEEGLKFMVYLQKENIIDESGMPKERFSAEFPKEGPSILRIQQVVRGDSAAYFCASSPQGSYNEQFFGPGTRLTVL.